This TCR beta chain was observed in a study of blood T cells in healthy people across ages. Study results and caveats: Per million T cells, TCR beta diversity dropped roughly linearly as age increased.

Alongside a J-beta primer mix, a sample-barcoded 5' primer served in a second PCR lasting 7 to 11 cycles. One entry per CDR3 protein, called by TCRdb with MiXCR from the 5' RACE reads. Of hundreds of thousands of distinct CDR3 sequences in the sample, roughly 29% were seen once. V lost 3 bases to trimming and J lost 6 bases; unmatched junction nucleotides: 5. This CDR3 has 13 residues. In germline, CDR1 is SQVTM, CDR2 ANQGSEA. This clonotype was seen a few times. Its antigen remains unidentified. Peripheral blood samples of 9 to 10 milliliters were drawn from each donor. The sample consisted of blood. This chain uses TRBV29-1 with TRBJ2-3, with TRBD1 matching over 8 bases. The TCR sequence derives from a woman between 65 and 79 years old in good health. The CDR3 spells CSVEDRERDTQYF. DNA for the CDR3: TGCAGCGTTGAGGACAGGGAGAGGGATACGCAGTATTTT.